The 10 T cell receptor beta chains in this list originate from one sample, sequenced in a study of human T cells and chemical hapten exposure. TCRdb reprocessed the RACE reads with MiXCR, giving one entry per CDR3 protein. Altogether under 450,000 distinct CDR3 sequences are present, about 6% being singletons, with the ten largest covering around 6%. Time point in this sample: patch test 2, 6 weeks after DPC sensitization. As for treatment: therapeutic diphenylcyclopropenone sensitization with weekly scalp DPC. The specimen comprised whole blood, sampled in connection with sensitization to the hapten diphenylcyclopropenone (DPC). The receptors originated from a woman between 18 and 29 years old with alopecia areata. Some clones in this sample may be carry-over from other donors' samples.

This clonotype turned up a few times. This rearrangement joins TRBV20-1 to TRBJ1-5, with D hard to call. This CDR3 is built from 16 residues. Germline V gene sequence: CDR1 DFQATT, CDR2 SNEGSKA (reference sequence). The CDR3 protein is CGSTSSNLYSNQPQHF. CDR3 nucleotides: TGCGGGAGCACATCTTCAAACCTTTATAGCAATCAGCCCCAGCATTTT.

This clonotype was seen a handful of times. The rearrangement uses TRBV2 and TRBJ2-6, with D possibly matching TRBD1 (6 bases). From germline, CDR1 is SNHLY and CDR2 FYNNEI. V lost 6 bases, J lost 3 bases, and 12 bases lay in between. This CDR3 is built from 15 residues. The CDR3 is CASRWTAGGANVLTF. The CDR3 DNA sequence: TGTGCCAGCAGGTGGACAGCAGGTGGGGCCAACGTCCTGACTTTC.

The genes are TRBV9 and TRBJ2-3; D might be TRBD1 (6 bases). Germline V gene sequence: CDR1 SGDLS, CDR2 YYNGEE. The CDR3 runs 16 residues. V was trimmed by 0 bases and J by 2 bases, leaving 13 bases between them. CDR3 in DNA: TGTGCCAGCAGCGTAGACGGGCAGGGGCTCACAGATACGCAGTATTTT. Its protein product is CASSVDGQGLTDTQYF.

This clonotype occurred many times. The chain uses TRBV2 and TRBJ1-1; 7 nucleotides align to TRBD1. The CDR3 has 15 residues. The V and J ends lost 5 bases and 5 bases, in that order; junction bases with no gene match: 11. CDR1 is SNHLY, CDR2 FYNNEI, per germline. The DNA of the CDR3 is TGTGCCAGCAGTCCCTGGACAGGCCTGGGGACTGAAGCTTTCTTT. Protein product: CASSPWTGLGTEAFF.

The V call is TRBV7-2, the J call TRBJ1-6; D gene uncertain. Trimming removed 1 base from V and 5 bases from J, with 9 bases in between. This CDR3 comprises 15 residues. Germline CDR1 and CDR2: SGHTA and FQGNSA. The CDR3 loop is CASSLDPGNNSPLHF. CDR3 nucleotides: TGTGCCAGCAGCTTAGATCCGGGCAATAATTCACCCCTCCACTTT.

This clonotype showed up many times. The chain joins TRBV2 to TRBJ2-6; D is ambiguous. The CDR3 extends over 12 amino acids. V was cut by 8 bases and J by 2 bases, with 4 bases left in between. CDR1 is SNHLY and CDR2 is FYNNEI in the germline V gene. In DNA form, the CDR3 reads TGTGCCAGCGGTACTGGGGCCAACGTCCTGACTTTC. This codes for CASGTGANVLTF.

The gene calls are TRBV24-1 and TRBJ2-6; D might be TRBD2 (6 bases). The CDR3 spans 14 residues. Germline V gene sequence: CDR1 KGHDR, CDR2 SFDVKD. The ends were cut back, 6 bases at V and 2 bases at J, with 7 bases in the middle. CDR3 amino acids: CATSPGAGANVLTF. The CDR3 DNA reads TGTGCCACCAGTCCGGGGGCTGGGGCCAACGTCCTGACTTTC.

This clonotype came up many times. The J gene is TRBJ2-5, the V gene TRBV15; 7 nucleotides align to TRBD2. Germline trimming cut 0 bases from V and 4 bases from J; bases unmatched to any gene: 2. This CDR3 contains 14 residues. Per germline, CDR1 LNHNV and CDR2 YYDKDF (reference sequence). The CDR3 region is CATSRESGVETQYF. CDR3 in DNA: TGTGCCACCAGCAGAGAAAGCGGGGTAGAGACCCAGTACTTC.

The genes are TRBV6-2 or TRBV6-3 and TRBJ2-1; no clear D. Trimming stripped 2 bases from V and 9 bases from J, with 14 bases between. Per the germline V gene, CDR1 is MNHEY and CDR2 is SVGEGT. CDR3 length: 14 amino acids. The chain's CDR3 is CASSYGLGSGEQFF. The CDR3, as DNA: TGTGCCAGCAGTTACGGCTTGGGGTCGGGTGAGCAGTTCTTC.

J is TRBJ2-1 and V is TRBV7-3; D unclear. Between the trimmed V and J ends, which lost 5 bases and 5 bases, there was a span of 13 bases. The CDR3 has 14 residues. Germline values: CDR1 SGHTA, CDR2 FQGTGA. For the CDR3, the DNA is TGTGCCAGCAGCCCTTTCGGGCCCAACAATGAGCAGTTCTTC. Its translation: CASSPFGPNNEQFF.